This entry describes one TCR beta chain. This sample stems from a study of CD8 T cells in Susac syndrome. RNA totalling about 0.45 to 1 ug underwent reverse transcription with random hexamers. Amplification of TCR beta CDR3 by immunoSEQ multiplex PCR spanned 54 Vbeta and 13 Jbeta. TCRdb reanalysed the immunoSEQ multiplex PCR reads using MiXCR and keeps one entry per CDR3 protein. The sample shows about 140,000 distinct CDR3 sequences, 95% of them seen only once. Specimen: CD4+ T cells from PBMCs. The sequence derives from a human donor with multiple sclerosis.

The CDR3 DNA follows: TGTGCCAGCAGTAGCCAAGGGGGTACCTACGAGCAGTACTTC. Translation: CASSSQGGTYEQYF. The V gene is TRBV6-6, the J gene TRBJ2-7; tentatively, D is TRBD1 (6 bases). Germline-derived CDR1 and CDR2 are MNHNY and SVGAGI (reference sequence). Trimming stripped 5 bases from V and 2 bases from J, with 13 bases between. The CDR3 runs to 14 residues.